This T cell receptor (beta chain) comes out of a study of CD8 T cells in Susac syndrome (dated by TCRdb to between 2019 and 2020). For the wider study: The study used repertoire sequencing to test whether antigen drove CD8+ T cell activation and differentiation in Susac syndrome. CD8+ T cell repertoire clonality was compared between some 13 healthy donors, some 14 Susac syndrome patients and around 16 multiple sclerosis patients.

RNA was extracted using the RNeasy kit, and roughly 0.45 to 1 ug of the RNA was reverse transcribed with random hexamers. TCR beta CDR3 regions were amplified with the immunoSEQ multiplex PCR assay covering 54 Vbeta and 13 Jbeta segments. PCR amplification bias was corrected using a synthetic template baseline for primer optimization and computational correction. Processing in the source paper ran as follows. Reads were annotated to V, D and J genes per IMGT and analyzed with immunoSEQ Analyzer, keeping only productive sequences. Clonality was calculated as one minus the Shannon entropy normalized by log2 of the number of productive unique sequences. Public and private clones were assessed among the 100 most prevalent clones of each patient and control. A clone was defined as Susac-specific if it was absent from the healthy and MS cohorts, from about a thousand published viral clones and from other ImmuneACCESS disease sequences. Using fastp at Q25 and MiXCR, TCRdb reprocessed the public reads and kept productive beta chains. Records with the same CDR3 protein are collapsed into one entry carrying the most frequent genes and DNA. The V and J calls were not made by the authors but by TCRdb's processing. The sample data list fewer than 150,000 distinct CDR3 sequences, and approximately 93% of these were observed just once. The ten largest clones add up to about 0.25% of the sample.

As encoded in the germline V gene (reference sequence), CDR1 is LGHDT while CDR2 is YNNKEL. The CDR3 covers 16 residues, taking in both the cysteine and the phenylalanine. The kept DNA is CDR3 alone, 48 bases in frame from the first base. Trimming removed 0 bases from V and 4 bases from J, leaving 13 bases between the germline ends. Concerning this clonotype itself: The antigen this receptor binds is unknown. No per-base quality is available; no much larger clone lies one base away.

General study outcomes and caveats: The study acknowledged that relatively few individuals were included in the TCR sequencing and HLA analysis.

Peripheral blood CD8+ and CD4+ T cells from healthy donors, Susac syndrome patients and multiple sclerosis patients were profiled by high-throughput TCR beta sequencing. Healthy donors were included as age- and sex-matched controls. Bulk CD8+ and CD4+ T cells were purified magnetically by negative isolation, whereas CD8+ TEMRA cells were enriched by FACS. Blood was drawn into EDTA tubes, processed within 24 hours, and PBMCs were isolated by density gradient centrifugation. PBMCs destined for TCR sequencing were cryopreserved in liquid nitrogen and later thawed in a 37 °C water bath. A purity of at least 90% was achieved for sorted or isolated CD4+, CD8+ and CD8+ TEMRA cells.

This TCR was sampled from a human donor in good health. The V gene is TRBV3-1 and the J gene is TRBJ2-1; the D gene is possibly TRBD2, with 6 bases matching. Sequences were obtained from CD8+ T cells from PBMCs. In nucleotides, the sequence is TGTGCCAGCAGCCAAGAAGGGAGCGCGGGATACAATGAGCAGTTCTTC. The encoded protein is CASSQEGSAGYNEQFF.